The entry below describes one T cell receptor beta chain. Profiled with immunoSEQ multiplex PCR; TCRdb holds only in-frame clones, not every one. The sample yields approximately 260,000 clones, about 90% seen once. The source of the sample is a study of blood T cell repertoires in COVID-19. The wider study: From the United States, Italy and Spain came samples of acute and convalescent COVID-19.

This CDR3 comprises 14 residues. The germline V gene encodes CDR1 MNHNY and CDR2 SVGAGI (reference sequence). V gave up 7 bases and J gave up 6 bases, with 19 bases separating them. This receptor was obtained from a woman in her seventies with COVID-19, enrolled during active disease. The rearrangement joins TRBV6-6 to TRBJ2-7, with no clear D. Sample: peripheral blood. The CDR3 region is CASTPPGPVGEQYF. Written as DNA, the CDR3 is TGTGCCAGCACCCCCCCGGGTCCCGTCGGCGAGCAGTACTTC.